The 30 T cell receptor beta chains below all came from one sample that was sequenced in a study of human T cells and chemical hapten exposure. Time point of the sample: patch test 3, about 24 weeks after DPC sensitization. Specified treatment: therapeutic diphenylcyclopropenone sensitization with weekly scalp DPC. Using its own MiXCR run on the RACE reads, TCRdb lists one record per CDR3 protein. The sample records about 190,000 distinct CDR3 sequences, under 30% being singletons. Sequenced here: whole blood, sampled in connection with sensitization to the hapten diphenylcyclopropenone (DPC). The source of these receptors is a woman aged 40 to 55 with alopecia areata. Some clones in this sample may be carry-over from other donors' samples.

The chain couples TRBV28 to TRBJ2-3; D unclear. V shed 8 bases and J shed 2 bases, with 11 bases lying between them. The CDR3 sequence is 13 residues long. Germline V gives CDR1 MDHEN, CDR2 SYDVKM. The DNA for the CDR3 is TGTGCCAGCGACGCTACCTCCACAGATACGCAGTATTTT. As protein: CASDATSTDTQYF.

The chain recombines TRBV11-2 with TRBJ2-1; possibly TRBD2 for D (5 bases). Per the germline V gene, CDR1 is SGHAT and CDR2 is FQNNGV. The CDR3 is 15 amino acids. V lost 1 base and J lost 3, with 10 bases in between. The CDR3 coding sequence is TGTGCCAGCAGCTTAGTCGCGGGTGGCTACAATGAGCAGTTCTTC. This translates into CASSLVAGGYNEQFF.

This clonotype was seen more than once but under ten times. The chain combines TRBV4-1 with TRBJ1-4, with 8 bases fitting TRBD1. Germline CDR1 MGHRA, CDR2 YSYEKL. Trimming took 2 bases from V and 7 from J; bases not matched to a gene: 6. This CDR3 contains 15 residues. CDR3 loop: CASSQRQGYGEKLFF. CDR3 DNA sequence: TGCGCCAGCAGCCAAAGACAGGGGTATGGTGAAAAACTGTTTTTT.

A few counts support this clonotype. The rearrangement uses TRBV4-1 and TRBJ2-2, with 8 positions matching TRBD2. The germline V gene has CDR1 MGHRA and CDR2 YSYEKL. This CDR3 is built from 18 residues. Trimming at V came to 0 bases and at J to 7 bases, leaving 13 bases not matched to a gene. The CDR3 sequence is CASSQEPPGGRAGGELFF. The CDR3 DNA sequence: TGCGCCAGCAGCCAAGAGCCCCCGGGGGGGAGGGCCGGCGGGGAGCTGTTTTTT.

Regarding this clonotype: Mismatch with germline at one junction end may stem from a read error. The rearrangement links TRBV6-2 or TRBV6-3 to TRBJ2-5; D possibly matches TRBD1 or TRBD2 (5 bases each). Germline V gene lookup returns CDR1 MNHEY and CDR2 SVGEGT. The CDR3 loop spans 18 amino acids. CDR3 nucleotides: TGTGCCAGCAGTCCCCGGGGCAGGAGGCAAGGCCCCCAAGAGACCCGGTACTTC. This translates into CASSPRGRRQGPQETRYF.

This clonotype was recorded at least ten times. CDR3 in amino acids: CSAIVGYGYTF. The CDR3 DNA reads as TGCAGTGCTATAGTCGGGTATGGCTACACCTTC. The chain employs TRBV20-1 and TRBJ1-2; D remains ambiguous. Trimming left V 4 bases short and J 5 bases short, with 8 bases between. The CDR3 covers 11 residues. Germline V gene data show CDR1 as DFQATT and CDR2 as SNEGSKA (reference sequence).

This clonotype was observed a handful of times. The chain recombines TRBV7-2 with TRBJ1-2, with 9 bases fitting TRBD1. This CDR3 has 14 residues. J lost 4 bases, V lost 1 base, and 1 base had no gene match. Per germline, CDR1 SGHTA and CDR2 FQGNSA. The CDR3 loop reads CASSLGQGGYGYTF. The CDR3 bases are TGTGCCAGCAGCTTAGGACAGGGGGGCTATGGCTACACCTTC.

In its sample, this clonotype was seen a few times. The germline gene is not matched at one end of the junction; a read error may be the cause. The J gene is TRBJ2-1, the V gene TRBV27; D is possibly TRBD2 (7 bases). Germline CDR1 is MNHEY and CDR2 is SMNVEV (reference sequence). The CDR3 runs 12 residues. CDR3 in DNA: TGTGCCAGCAGTTTAGGCTGGGGGGGCCCGGTCTTC. It is translated as CASSLGWGGPVF.

The V and J genes are TRBV7-9 and TRBJ2-3; TRBD2 matches at 10 bases. Germline V CDR1 and CDR2: SEHNR, FQNEAQ (reference sequence). The CDR3 extends over 15 amino acids. J gave up 2 bases and V 4 bases, and 3 bases lay outside the gene matches. CDR3 in amino acids: CASSWGTSDTDTQYF. CDR3 in DNA: TGTGCCAGCAGCTGGGGGACTAGCGACACAGATACGCAGTATTTT.

There are a few counts of this clonotype. V and J are TRBV6-1 and TRBJ1-1; D gene unclear. Deletions cut 0 bases from V and 8 bases from J, with 13 bases between. Germline CDR1 and CDR2: MNHNS and SASEGT. This CDR3 contains 14 residues. Here the CDR3 reads CASSEALRAREAFF. The CDR3 region has the DNA TGTGCCAGCAGTGAAGCGCTACGGGCCCGGGAAGCTTTCTTT.

The chain joins TRBV5-8 to TRBJ1-2, with D unclear. Trimming stripped 1 base from V and 8 bases from J, with 9 bases between. The CDR3 spans 12 residues. The germline V gene encodes CDR1 SGHTS and CDR2 YDEGEE. The CDR3 coding sequence is TGTGCCAGCAGCTTGATGGGCGGCGGCTACACCTTC. Translating gives CASSLMGGGYTF.

This chain connects TRBV29-1 to TRBJ2-3; 16 bases agree with TRBD2. Looked up from germline, CDR1 is SQVTM and CDR2 is ANQGSEA. V shed 6 bases, J shed 1 base, and the junction held 4 bases outside the gene matches. The CDR3 contains 16 residues. CDR3 DNA: TGCAGCGTCCGCGGGACTAGCGGGAGGGGCACAGATACGCAGTATTTT. Translation gives CSVRGTSGRGTDTQYF.

The V and J genes are TRBV12-3 or TRBV12-4 and TRBJ2-5, with D uncertain. The CDR3 runs to 12 residues. Trimming took 5 bases from V and 5 from J, leaving 9 bases between them. Here the CDR3 reads CASSPISETQYF. CDR3 in DNA: TGTGCCAGCAGTCCCATAAGTGAGACCCAGTACTTC.

For the CDR3, the DNA is TGTGCCAGCAGTTATGGGACAGAAGCTTTCTTT. Its translation is CASSYGTEAFF. The J gene is TRBJ1-1, the V gene TRBV6-5, with D maybe TRBD1 (6 bases). This CDR3 is built from 11 residues. Germline CDR1 is MNHEY and CDR2 is SVGAGI. The germline V and J ends were trimmed by 3 bases and 8 bases, with 7 bases remaining between them.

The CDR3 is CASSGQVDGTEAFF. The CDR3 DNA sequence: TGTGCCAGCAGCGGACAGGTCGATGGGACTGAAGCTTTCTTT. The chain uses TRBV9 and TRBJ1-1, with D perhaps TRBD1 (6 bases). Trimming left V 3 bases short and J 5 bases short, with 14 bases between. The CDR3 runs 14 residues. CDR1 and CDR2 (germline): SGDLS, YYNGEE.

V is TRBV28 and J is TRBJ1-6, with TRBD1 as a possible D gene (6 bases). The V and J ends lost 5 bases and 5 bases respectively, with 13 bases between them. This CDR3 comprises 15 residues. The germline CDR1 and CDR2 sequences are MDHEN and SYDVKM. The DNA of the CDR3 is TGTGCCAGCAGTCCTCGTGGACAGAATAATTCACCCCTCCACTTT. This gives the protein CASSPRGQNNSPLHF.

The chain uses TRBV7-8 and TRBJ2-1, with a weak D call TRBD1 (6 bases). The CDR3 consists of 16 residues. Germline loops: CDR1 SGHVS, CDR2 FQNEAQ. The V and J ends lost 4 bases and 0 bases respectively, with 13 bases between them. In nucleotides, the CDR3 is TGTGCCAGCAGCTCCCCGACAGGCAGCTCCTACAATGAGCAGTTCTTC. This sequence encodes CASSSPTGSSYNEQFF.

The chain joins TRBV6-2 or TRBV6-3 to TRBJ1-1; the D is unclear. CDR1 and CDR2 from the germline V gene are MNHEY and SVGEGT. V gave up 7 bases and J gave up 1 base, with 13 bases separating them. The CDR3 is 14 residues long. CDR3 loop: CASTHRNQNTEAFF. The CDR3 DNA is TGTGCCAGCACCCACAGAAATCAGAACACTGAAGCTTTCTTT.

This rearrangement joins TRBV29-1 to TRBJ2-2; 9 positions agree with TRBD1. Trimming at V came to 7 bases and at J to 6 bases, leaving 6 bases not matched to a gene. This CDR3 is built from 13 residues. The germline V gene has CDR1 SQVTM and CDR2 ANQGSEA. This CDR3 is CSAGTGRPGELFF. The CDR3 DNA reads TGCAGCGCCGGGACAGGGCGCCCCGGGGAGCTGTTTTTT.

As regards this clonotype: The conserved closing phenylalanine or tryptophan is absent in this CDR3, likely reflecting a read error. The chain uses TRBV29-1 and TRBJ1-3; D call uncertain. The ends were cut back, 5 bases at V and 1 base at J, with 3 bases in the middle. CDR1 and CDR2 from the germline V gene are SQVTM and ANQGSEA. This CDR3 comprises 11 residues. CDR3 DNA: TGCAGCGTTTTGTCTGGAAACACCATATATGTT. Encoded protein: CSVLSGNTIYV.

This chain uses TRBV2 with TRBJ2-3; 7 bases are shared with TRBD2. CDR1 is SNHLY, CDR2 FYNNEI, per germline. Trimming at V came to 8 bases and at J to 2 bases, leaving 7 bases not matched to a gene. CDR3 length: 14 residues. The CDR3 nucleotides read TGTGCCAGCGGGGGGGGACGGGTCACAGATACGCAGTATTTT. It translates to CASGGGRVTDTQYF. The full variable domain, rest sourced from reference TRBV2 and TRBJ2-3, is EPEVTQTPSHQVTQMGQEVILRCVPISNHLYFYWYRQILGQKVEFLVSFYNNEISEKSEIFDDQFSVERPDGSNFTLKIRSTKLEDSAMYFCASGGGRVTDTQYFGPGTRLTVL.

This clonotype has just a few counts. The V call is TRBV7-2, the J call TRBJ2-5; 7 bases line up with TRBD1. V shed 3 bases and J 0 bases; nucleotides not matched to a gene: 7. The CDR3 length is 16 residues. Germline values: CDR1 SGHTA, CDR2 FQGNSA. The CDR3 region is CASSLQTGLDQETQYF. The CDR3 DNA follows: TGTGCCAGCAGCTTGCAGACAGGGCTGGACCAAGAGACCCAGTACTTC.

J is TRBJ2-2 and V is TRBV7-2; D remains unclear. Germline V gene lookup returns CDR1 SGHTA and CDR2 FQGNSA. This CDR3 spans 14 amino acids. With 3 bases removed from V and 6 bases from J, the gap between germline ends came to 11 bases. CDR3 bases: TGTGCCAGCAGCTTCCGCTCACCGCCCGGGGAGCTGTTTTTT. Residues: CASSFRSPPGELFF. Full variable domain (remainder filled in from reference TRBV7-2 and TRBJ2-2): GAGVSQSPSNKVTEKGKDVELRCDPISGHTALYWYRQSLGQGLEFLIYFQGNSAPDKSGLPSDRFSAERTGGSVSTLTIQRTQQEDSAVYLCASSFRSPPGELFFGEGSRLTVL.

This clonotype was seen a handful of times. V is TRBV20-1 and J is TRBJ1-2, with no clear D. Trimming took 0 bases from V and 0 from J, leaving 11 bases between them. Germline assignment: CDR1 DFQATT and CDR2 SNEGSKA (reference sequence). CDR3 length: 15 amino acids. Here the CDR3 reads CSARDGTYTNYGYTF. CDR3 bases: TGCAGTGCTAGAGATGGAACCTATACTAACTATGGCTACACCTTC.

The sample holds a few counts of this clonotype. This chain's CDR3 is CASSAGTPTGELFF. The CDR3 DNA sequence: TGTGCCAGCAGCGCTGGGACACCCACCGGGGAGCTGTTTTTT. The chain joins TRBV28 to TRBJ2-2, with D perhaps TRBD1 (6 bases). The V end was cut by 6 bases, the J end by 4 bases, with 12 bases between. Germline-derived CDR1 and CDR2 are MDHEN and SYDVKM. This CDR3 contains 14 residues.

A few counts support this clonotype. V and J are TRBV10-3 and TRBJ2-3; 10 nucleotides align to TRBD2. V shed 6 bases, J shed 4 bases, and the junction held 7 bases outside the gene matches. Germline V lookup: CDR1 ENHRY, CDR2 SYGVKD. The CDR3 contains 15 residues. The CDR3 bases are TGTGCCATCAGACCCGGGACTAGCGTGGCAGATACGCAGTATTTT. Translated, it gives CAIRPGTSVADTQYF.

V usage is TRBV9 and J usage is TRBJ2-1, with 7 bases fitting TRBD2. Germline trimming cut 0 bases from V and 4 bases from J; bases unmatched to any gene: 7. The CDR3 covers 16 residues. Germline CDR1 reads SGDLS; CDR2 reads YYNGEE. The CDR3 bases are TGTGCCAGCAGCGTAGACGCGACTAGCTCTTACAATGAGCAGTTCTTC. Translated: CASSVDATSSYNEQFF.

The table lists this clonotype with many counts. The chain carries TRBV28 and TRBJ2-7, with TRBD1 as a possible D gene (7 bases). Trimming took off 6 bases at V and 4 bases at J, with 19 bases between the two ends. CDR1 is MDHEN and CDR2 is SYDVKM in the germline V gene. The CDR3 is 15 amino acids. The CDR3 DNA sequence: TGTGCCAGCAGACTGACAGGGACTCGCCTATACGAGCAGTACTTC. It yields the protein CASRLTGTRLYEQYF.

The rearrangement uses TRBV9 and TRBJ2-1; D possibly corresponds to TRBD2 (5 bases). Germline values: CDR1 SGDLS, CDR2 YYNGEE. CDR3 length: 18 amino acids. Trimming removed 3 bases at V and 0 bases at J, with 19 bases between. The CDR3 bases are TGTGCCAGCAGCGAGCCGGTGAAGGGCAGCGGCTCCTACAATGAGCAGTTCTTC. It yields the protein CASSEPVKGSGSYNEQFF.

This clonotype was seen many times. The V call is TRBV7-2, the J call TRBJ1-2; tentatively, D is TRBD1 (6 bases). Germline V gene sequence: CDR1 SGHTA, CDR2 FQGNSA. V was pared by 1 base and J by 4 bases, with 10 bases between. The CDR3 runs to 14 residues. The DNA for the CDR3 is TGTGCCAGCAGCTTAGACAGGGCAAGCTATGGCTACACCTTC. This translates into CASSLDRASYGYTF.